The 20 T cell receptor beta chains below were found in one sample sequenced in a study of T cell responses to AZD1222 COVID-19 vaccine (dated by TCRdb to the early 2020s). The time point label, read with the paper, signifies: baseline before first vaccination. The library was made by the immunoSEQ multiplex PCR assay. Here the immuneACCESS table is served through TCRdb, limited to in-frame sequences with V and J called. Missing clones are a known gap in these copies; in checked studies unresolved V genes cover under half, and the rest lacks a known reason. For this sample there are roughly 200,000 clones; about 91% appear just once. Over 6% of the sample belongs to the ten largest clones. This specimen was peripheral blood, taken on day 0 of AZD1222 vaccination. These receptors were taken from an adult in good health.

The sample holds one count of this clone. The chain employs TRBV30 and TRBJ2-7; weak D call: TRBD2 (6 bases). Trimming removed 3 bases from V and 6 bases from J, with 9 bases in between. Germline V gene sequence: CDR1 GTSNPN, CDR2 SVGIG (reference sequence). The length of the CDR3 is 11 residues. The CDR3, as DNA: TGTGCCTGGAGCTCCGGGGGCGAGCAGTACTTC. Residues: CAWSSGGEQYF.

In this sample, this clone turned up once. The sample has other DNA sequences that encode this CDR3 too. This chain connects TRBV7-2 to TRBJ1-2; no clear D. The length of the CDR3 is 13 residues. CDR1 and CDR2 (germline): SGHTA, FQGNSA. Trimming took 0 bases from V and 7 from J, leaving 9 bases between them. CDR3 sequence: CASSLAEGLGYTF. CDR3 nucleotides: TGTGCCAGCAGCTTAGCAGAGGGTCTTGGCTACACCTTC.

The CDR3 DNA is TGTGCCAGCAGCAAAGTGGGAAGTGACAGGGGTAAAGCTTTCTTT. Its protein product is CASSKVGSDRGKAFF. This sequence joins TRBV21-1 and TRBJ1-1; the table assigns TRBD1, which was not confirmed against the DNA. TRBV21-1 counts as a pseudogene. CDR3 length equals 15 residues.

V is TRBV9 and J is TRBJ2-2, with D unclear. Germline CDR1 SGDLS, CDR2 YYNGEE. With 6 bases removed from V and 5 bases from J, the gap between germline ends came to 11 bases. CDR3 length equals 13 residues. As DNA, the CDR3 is TGTGCCAGCAAAACTGGGCAAACCGGGGAGCTGTTTTTT. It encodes CASKTGQTGELFF.

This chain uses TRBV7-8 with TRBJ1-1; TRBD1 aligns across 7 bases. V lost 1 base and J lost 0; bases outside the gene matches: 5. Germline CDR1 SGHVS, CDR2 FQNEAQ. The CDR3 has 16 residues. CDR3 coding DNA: TGTGCCAGCAGCTTAGTATACAGGGGTATGAACACTGAAGCTTTCTTT. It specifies CASSLVYRGMNTEAFF.

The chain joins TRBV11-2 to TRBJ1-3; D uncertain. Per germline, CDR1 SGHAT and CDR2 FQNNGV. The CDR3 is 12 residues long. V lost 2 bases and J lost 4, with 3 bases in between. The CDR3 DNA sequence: TGTGCCAGCAGCTTACGGGGAAACACCATATATTTT. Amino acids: CASSLRGNTIYF.

The CDR3 sequence is CASTSRRGGYEETQYF. The CDR3 DNA sequence: TGTGCCAGCACTTCAAGGAGGGGGGGCTACGAGGAGACCCAGTACTTC. The chain couples TRBV11-2 to TRBJ2-5, with D possibly being TRBD2 (7 bases). CDR3 length: 16 amino acids. From germline, CDR1 is SGHAT and CDR2 FQNNGV. V lost 7 bases, J lost 5 bases, and 23 bases lay in between.

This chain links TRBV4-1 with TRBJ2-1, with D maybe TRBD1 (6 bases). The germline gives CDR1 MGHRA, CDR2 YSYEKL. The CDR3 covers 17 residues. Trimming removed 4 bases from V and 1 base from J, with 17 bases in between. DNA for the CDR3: TGCGCCAGCAGCCGCGAATCGGGGACACCTTCCTACAATGAGCAGTTCTTC. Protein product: CASSRESGTPSYNEQFF.

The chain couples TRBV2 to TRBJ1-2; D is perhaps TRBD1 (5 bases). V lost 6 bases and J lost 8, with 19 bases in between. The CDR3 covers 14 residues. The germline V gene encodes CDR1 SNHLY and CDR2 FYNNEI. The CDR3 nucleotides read TGTGCCAGCAGAGGGCGGGGCCGGGGAGAGGGCTACACCTTC. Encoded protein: CASRGRGRGEGYTF.

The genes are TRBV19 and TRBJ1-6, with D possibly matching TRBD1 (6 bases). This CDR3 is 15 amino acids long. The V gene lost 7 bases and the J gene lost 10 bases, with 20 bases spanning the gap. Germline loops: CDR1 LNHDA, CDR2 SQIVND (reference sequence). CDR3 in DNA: TGTGCCAGTATTCAGGTGGCGGGGGCAGGCTCACCCCTCCACTTT. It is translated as CASIQVAGAGSPLHF.

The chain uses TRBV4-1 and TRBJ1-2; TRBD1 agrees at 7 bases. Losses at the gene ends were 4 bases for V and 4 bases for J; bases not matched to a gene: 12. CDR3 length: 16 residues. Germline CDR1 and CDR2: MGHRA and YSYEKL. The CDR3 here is CASSRSADRDSYGYTF. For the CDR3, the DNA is TGCGCCAGCAGCCGCAGCGCTGACCGGGACAGCTATGGCTACACCTTC.

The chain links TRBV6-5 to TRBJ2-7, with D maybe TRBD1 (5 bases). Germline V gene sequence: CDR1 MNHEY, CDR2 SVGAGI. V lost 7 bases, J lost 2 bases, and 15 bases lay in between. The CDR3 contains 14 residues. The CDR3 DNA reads TGTGCCAGCATCATACGGGCAGGGACCTACGAGCAGTACTTC. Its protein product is CASIIRAGTYEQYF.

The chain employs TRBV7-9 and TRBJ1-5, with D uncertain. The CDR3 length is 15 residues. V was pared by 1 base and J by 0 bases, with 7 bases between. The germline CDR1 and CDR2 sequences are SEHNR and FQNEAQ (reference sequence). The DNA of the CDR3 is TGTGCCAGCAGCTTAGGTGGCATTAGCAATCAGCCCCAGCATTTT. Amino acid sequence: CASSLGGISNQPQHF.

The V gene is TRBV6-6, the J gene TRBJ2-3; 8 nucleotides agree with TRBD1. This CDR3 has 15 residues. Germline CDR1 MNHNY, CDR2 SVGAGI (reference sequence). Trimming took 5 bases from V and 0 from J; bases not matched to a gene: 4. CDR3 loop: CASSGTGFSTDTQYF. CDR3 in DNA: TGTGCCAGCAGTGGGACAGGCTTTAGCACAGATACGCAGTATTTT.

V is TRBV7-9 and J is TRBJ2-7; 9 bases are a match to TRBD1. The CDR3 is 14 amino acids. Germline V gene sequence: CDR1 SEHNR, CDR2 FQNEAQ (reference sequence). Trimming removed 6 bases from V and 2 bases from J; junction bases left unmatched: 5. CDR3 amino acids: CASSWGQGPYEQYF. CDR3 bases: TGTGCCAGCAGTTGGGGACAGGGTCCCTACGAGCAGTACTTC.

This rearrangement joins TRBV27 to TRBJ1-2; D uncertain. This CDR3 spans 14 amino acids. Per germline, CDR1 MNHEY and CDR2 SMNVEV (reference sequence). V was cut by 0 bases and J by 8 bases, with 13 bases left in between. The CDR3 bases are TGTGCCAGCAGTTTATCGGGAGGATCGGCGGGCTACACCTTC. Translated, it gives CASSLSGGSAGYTF.

CDR3 residues: CASSYRQAGGYTF. The CDR3 DNA sequence: TGTGCCAGCAGTTATAGACAGGCAGGCGGCTACACCTTC. This rearrangement joins TRBV6-5 to TRBJ1-2; a possible D gene is TRBD1 (6 bases). This CDR3 spans 13 amino acids. Germline V CDR1 and CDR2: MNHEY, SVGAGI. The germline V and J ends were trimmed by 3 bases and 8 bases, with 13 bases remaining between them.

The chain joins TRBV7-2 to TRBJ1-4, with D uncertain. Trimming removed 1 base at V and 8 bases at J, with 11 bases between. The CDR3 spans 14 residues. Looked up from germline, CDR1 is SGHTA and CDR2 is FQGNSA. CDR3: CASSLVGFGEKLFF. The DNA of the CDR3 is TGTGCCAGCAGCTTAGTAGGGTTTGGAGAAAAACTGTTTTTT.

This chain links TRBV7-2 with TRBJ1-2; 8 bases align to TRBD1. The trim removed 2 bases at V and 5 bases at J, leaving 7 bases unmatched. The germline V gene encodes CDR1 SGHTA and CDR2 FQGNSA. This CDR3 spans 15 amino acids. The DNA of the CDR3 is TGTGCCAGCAGCTTATACGGCAGGGGGCATTATGGCTACACCTTC. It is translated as CASSLYGRGHYGYTF.

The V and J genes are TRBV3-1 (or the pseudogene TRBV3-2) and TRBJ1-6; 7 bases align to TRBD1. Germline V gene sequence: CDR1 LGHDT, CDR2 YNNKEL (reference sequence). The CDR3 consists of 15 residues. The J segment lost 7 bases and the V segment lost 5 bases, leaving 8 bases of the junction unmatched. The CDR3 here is CASSTRTGGNSPLHF. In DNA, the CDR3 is TGTGCCAGCAGCACCCGGACAGGAGGGAATTCACCCCTCCACTTT.